This T cell receptor (beta chain) emerged from a study of T-cell memory formation after mild COVID-19. Study outcomes and limitations: Cross-reactive memory seemingly joined, as some responding clones were found in pre-infection memory. CD4+ contracting clones were found mainly in CM and EM, and CD8+ ones in EMRA.

This clonotype was observed a handful of times. Its antigen remains unidentified. The CDR3 sequence is 13 residues long. Germline-derived CDR1 and CDR2 are SGHTA and FQGNSA. Trimming stripped 5 bases from V and 0 bases from J, with 7 bases between. Each CDR3 protein is one row after TCRdb ran MiXCR on the 5' RACE reads. The sample contains about 600,000 distinct CDR3 sequences, less than 25% of which appear only once. The source is an adult woman who had mild COVID-19 (a few samples of this study predate the infection). Cell type and time point are not known. The V and J genes are TRBV7-2 and TRBJ2-5, with D uncertain. The sample comprised PBMCs or a T cell subset sorted from them (not recorded which). The CDR3: CASSTAYQETQYF. The CDR3 bases are TGTGCCAGCAGCACGGCATACCAAGAGACCCAGTACTTC.